This T cell receptor beta chain appears in the sequencing data of a study of breast tumors, draining lymph nodes, adjacent tissues. General study findings and limits: The data were judged consistent with most tumor T cells coming from lymph node and expanding in tumor. Tumors had less TCR diversity than lymph nodes, more than nontumor tissue. Luminal-like breast cancer showed significantly greater tumor-nontumor repertoire similarity than basal-like breast cancer did. The lymph node origin of tumor T cells was framed as consistent with a hypothesis, not demonstrated.

TCRdb re-called the multiplex PCR reads with MiXCR, one entry per CDR3 protein. Among 20,000 or so distinct CDR3 sequences listed, about 61% were seen once. Note on this clonotype: Its antigen is still unknown.

Trimming removed 6 bases from V and 1 base from J, with 6 bases in between. The CDR3 has 12 amino acids. Germline lookup yields CDR1 SQVTM and CDR2 ANQGSEA. Sample: tumor-adjacent breast tissue. The chain combines TRBV29-1 with TRBJ2-2, with D possibly matching TRBD2 (5 bases). The receptor was derived from a female donor with breast cancer. Some clones in this sample may be carry-over from other donors' samples. The CDR3 sequence is CSVRENTGELFF. The CDR3 nucleotides are TGCAGCGTACGGGAGAACACCGGGGAGCTGTTTTTT.